This TCR beta chain was captured in a study of CD8 T cells in ankylosing spondylitis. Whole-study results and caveats: One TCR beta motif, made up of eight highly homologous variants, appeared characteristic of ankylosing spondylitis blood. The study looked at matched synovial fluid samples from ankylosing spondylitis patients. Disease-linked clones were reported to be significantly enriched there. Disease-linked clones, CD8+, were relatively rare in peripheral blood. In synovial fluid and blood from reactive arthritis, some motif variants were previously reported.

This clonotype came up many times. Its antigen is unidentified. Construction of TCR beta libraries was performed using quantitative 5'-RACE with molecular barcodes. TCRdb ran MiXCR on the 5' RACE reads and lists one entry per CDR3 protein. The table records about 200,000 distinct CDR3 sequences, about 6.7% of them present only once. Germline-derived CDR1 and CDR2 are MNHEY and SMNVEV (reference sequence). The CDR3 consists of 16 residues. The V end was cut by 0 bases, the J end by 8 bases, with 19 bases between. The receptor was isolated from a male donor with ankylosing spondylitis. Sample: blood, either unsorted or a sorted T cell fraction (not recorded which). The chain joins TRBV27 to TRBJ1-1; maybe TRBD1 (5 bases). The CDR3 protein is CASSLSPRGPTNEAFF. CDR3 bases: TGTGCCAGCAGTTTATCCCCTAGGGGCCCGACAAACGAAGCTTTCTTT.